The clone carrying this TCR beta chain was detected many times. As yet, its antigen is unknown. The entry originates in a study of T-cell reconstitution after alpha-beta-depleted transplantation in children. Whole-study findings and limits: It was reported that alpha-beta T cells came from several hundred expanded graft clones (about two months after transplant). At one year after transplant, newly produced T cells mostly accounted for T-cell counts and diversity.

Researchers prepared the TCRbeta library using unique molecular identifiers, the study reports. Each CDR3 protein gets one entry after TCRdb re-called the PCR reads with MiXCR. This table has some 190,000 distinct CDR3 sequences, 11% appearing once. The clonotype comes from a boy aged 2 to 10 with acute myeloid leukemia, due to receive a stem cell transplant. Here the sequenced sample was PBMCs, taken before TCRalphabeta/CD19-depleted stem cell transplant.

The CDR3 DNA is TGTGCCAGCAGGTTCGGGACAGGGGTTCGCGAGCAGTACTTC. Translation: CASRFGTGVREQYF. This chain connects TRBV11-2 to TRBJ2-7; 10 bases are a match to TRBD1. The trim removed 6 bases at V and 6 bases at J, leaving 8 bases unmatched. Germline assignment: CDR1 SGHAT and CDR2 FQNNGV. This CDR3 is 14 amino acids long.